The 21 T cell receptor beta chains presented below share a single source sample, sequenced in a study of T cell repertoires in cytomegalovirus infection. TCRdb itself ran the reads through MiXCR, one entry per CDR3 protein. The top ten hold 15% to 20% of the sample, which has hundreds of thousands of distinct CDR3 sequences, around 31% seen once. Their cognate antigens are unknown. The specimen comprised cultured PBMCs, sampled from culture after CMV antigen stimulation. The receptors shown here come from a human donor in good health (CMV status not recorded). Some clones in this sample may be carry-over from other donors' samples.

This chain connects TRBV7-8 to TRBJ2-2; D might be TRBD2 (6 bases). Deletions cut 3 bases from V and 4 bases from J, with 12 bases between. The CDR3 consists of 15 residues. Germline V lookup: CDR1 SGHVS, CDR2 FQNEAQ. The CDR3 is CASSFWRDGTGELFF. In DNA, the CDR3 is TGTGCCAGCAGCTTTTGGCGGGACGGCACCGGGGAGCTGTTTTTT.

The CDR3, as DNA: TGCAGTGCTAGAACGGGACTAGCGGGAGCAGAGACCCAGTACTTC. It is translated as CSARTGLAGAETQYF. This chain joins TRBV20-1 and TRBJ2-5; 14 nucleotides align to TRBD2. J gave up 4 bases and V 2 bases, and 3 bases lay outside the gene matches. The germline V gene encodes CDR1 DFQATT and CDR2 SNEGSKA (reference sequence). The CDR3 totals 15 residues.

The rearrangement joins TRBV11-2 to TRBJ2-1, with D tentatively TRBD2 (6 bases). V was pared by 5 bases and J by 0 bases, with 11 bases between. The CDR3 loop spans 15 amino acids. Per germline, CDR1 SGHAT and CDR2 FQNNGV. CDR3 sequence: CASSLTSPSYNEQFF. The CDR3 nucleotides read TGTGCCAGCAGCCTGACTAGTCCCTCCTACAATGAGCAGTTCTTC.

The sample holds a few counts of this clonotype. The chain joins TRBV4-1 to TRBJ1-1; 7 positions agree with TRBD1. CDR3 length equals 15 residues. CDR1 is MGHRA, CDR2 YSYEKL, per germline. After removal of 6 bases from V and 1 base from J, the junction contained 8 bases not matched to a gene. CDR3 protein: CASSQLYRGNTEAFF. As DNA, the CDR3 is TGCGCCAGCAGTCAATTGTACAGGGGGAACACTGAAGCTTTCTTT.

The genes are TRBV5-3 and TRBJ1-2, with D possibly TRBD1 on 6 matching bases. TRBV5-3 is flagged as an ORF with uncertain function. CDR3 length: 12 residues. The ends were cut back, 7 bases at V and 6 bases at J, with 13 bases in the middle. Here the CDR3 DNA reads TGTGCCAGATTACAGGGAGCGAATGGCTACACCTTC. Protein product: CARLQGANGYTF.

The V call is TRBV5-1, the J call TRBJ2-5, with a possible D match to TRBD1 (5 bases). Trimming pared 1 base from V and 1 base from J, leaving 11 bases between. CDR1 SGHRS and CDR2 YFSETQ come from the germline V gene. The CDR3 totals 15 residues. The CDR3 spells CASSLMPGPQETQYF. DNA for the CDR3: TGCGCCAGCAGCTTGATGCCAGGGCCCCAAGAGACCCAGTACTTC.

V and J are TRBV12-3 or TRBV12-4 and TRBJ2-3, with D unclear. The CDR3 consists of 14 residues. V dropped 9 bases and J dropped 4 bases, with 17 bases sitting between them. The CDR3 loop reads CASSTSLFADTQYF. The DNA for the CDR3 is TGTGCCAGTTCCACGTCGCTGTTCGCAGATACGCAGTATTTT.

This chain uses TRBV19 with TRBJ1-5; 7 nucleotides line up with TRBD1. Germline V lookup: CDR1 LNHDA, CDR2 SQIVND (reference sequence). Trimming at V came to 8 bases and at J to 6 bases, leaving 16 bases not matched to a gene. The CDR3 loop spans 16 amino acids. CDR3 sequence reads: CASRGWRQGDGQPQHF. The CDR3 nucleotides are TGTGCCAGTCGGGGATGGCGTCAGGGGGACGGTCAGCCCCAGCATTTT.

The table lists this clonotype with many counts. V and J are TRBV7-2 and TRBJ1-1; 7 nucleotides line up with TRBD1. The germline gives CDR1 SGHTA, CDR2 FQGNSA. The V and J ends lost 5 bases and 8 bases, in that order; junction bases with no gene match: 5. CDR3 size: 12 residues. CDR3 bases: TGTGCCAGCAGCCGGCCGGGACAGGAAGCTTTCTTT. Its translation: CASSRPGQEAFF.

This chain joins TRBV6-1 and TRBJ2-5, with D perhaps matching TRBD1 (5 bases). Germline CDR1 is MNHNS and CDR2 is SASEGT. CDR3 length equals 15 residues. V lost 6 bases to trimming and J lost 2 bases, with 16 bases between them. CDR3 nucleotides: TGTGCCAGCAGCGACAAAGGGGCATCACAAGAGACCCAGTACTTC. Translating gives CASSDKGASQETQYF.

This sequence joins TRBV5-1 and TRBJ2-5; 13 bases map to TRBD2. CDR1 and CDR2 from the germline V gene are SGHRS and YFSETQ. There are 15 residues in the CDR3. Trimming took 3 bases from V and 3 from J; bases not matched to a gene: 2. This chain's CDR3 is CASSYGTSGEETQYF. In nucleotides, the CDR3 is TGCGCCAGCAGCTACGGGACTAGCGGGGAAGAGACCCAGTACTTC.

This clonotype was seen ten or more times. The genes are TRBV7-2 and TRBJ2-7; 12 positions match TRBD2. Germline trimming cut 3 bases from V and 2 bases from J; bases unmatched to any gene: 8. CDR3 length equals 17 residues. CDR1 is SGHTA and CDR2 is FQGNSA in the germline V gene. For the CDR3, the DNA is TGTGCCAGCAGCTTGACAACCGGACTAGCGGGACCCTACGAGCAGTACTTC. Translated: CASSLTTGLAGPYEQYF.

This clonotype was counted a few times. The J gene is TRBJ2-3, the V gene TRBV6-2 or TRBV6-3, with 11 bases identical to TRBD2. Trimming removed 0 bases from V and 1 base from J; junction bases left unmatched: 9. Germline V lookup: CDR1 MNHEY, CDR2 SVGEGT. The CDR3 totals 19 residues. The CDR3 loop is CASSYSPSGGFGGTDTQYF. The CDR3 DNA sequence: TGTGCCAGCAGTTACTCGCCTAGCGGGGGGTTCGGGGGCACAGATACGCAGTATTTT.

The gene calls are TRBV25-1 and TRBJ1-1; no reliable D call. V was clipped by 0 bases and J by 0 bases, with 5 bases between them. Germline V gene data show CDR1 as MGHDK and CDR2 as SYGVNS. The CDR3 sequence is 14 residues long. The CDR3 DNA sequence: TGTGCCAGCAGTGAATACAGACTGAACACTGAAGCTTTCTTT. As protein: CASSEYRLNTEAFF.

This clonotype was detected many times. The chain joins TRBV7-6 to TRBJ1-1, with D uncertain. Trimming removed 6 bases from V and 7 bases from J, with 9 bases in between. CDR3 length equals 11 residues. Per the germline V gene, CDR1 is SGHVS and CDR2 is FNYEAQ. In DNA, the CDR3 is TGTGCCAGCAGGAGTAATTTTGAAGCTTTCTTT. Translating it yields CASRSNFEAFF.

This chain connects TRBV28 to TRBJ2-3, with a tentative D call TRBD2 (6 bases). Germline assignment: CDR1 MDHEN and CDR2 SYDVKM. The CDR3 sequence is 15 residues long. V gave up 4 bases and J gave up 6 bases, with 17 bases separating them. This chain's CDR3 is CASSSPGGGLDTQYF. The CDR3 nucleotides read TGTGCCAGCAGTTCGCCCGGTGGAGGGTTGGATACGCAGTATTTT.

For the CDR3, the DNA is TGCGCCAGCAGCTTGGTGGAGGGAGGGCCTCCCTACGAGCAGTACTTC. Amino acid sequence: CASSLVEGGPPYEQYF. The gene calls are TRBV5-1 and TRBJ2-7; 7 positions match TRBD2. Trimming at V came to 0 bases and at J to 2 bases, leaving 8 bases not matched to a gene. The CDR3 spans 16 residues. Germline CDR1 SGHRS, CDR2 YFSETQ.

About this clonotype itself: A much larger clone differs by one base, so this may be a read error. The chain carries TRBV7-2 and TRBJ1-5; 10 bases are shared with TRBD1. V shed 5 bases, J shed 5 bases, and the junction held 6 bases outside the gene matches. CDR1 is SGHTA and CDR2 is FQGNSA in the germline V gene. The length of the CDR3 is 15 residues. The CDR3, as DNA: TGTGCCAGCAGCATGGGACAGGGGCATTATCAGCCCCAGCATTTT. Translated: CASSMGQGHYQPQHF.

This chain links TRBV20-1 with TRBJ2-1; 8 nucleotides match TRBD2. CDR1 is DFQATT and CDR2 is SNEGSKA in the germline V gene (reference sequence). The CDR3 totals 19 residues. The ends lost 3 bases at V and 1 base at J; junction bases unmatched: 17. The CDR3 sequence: CSAREVGAGDLRSYNEQFF. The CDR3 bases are TGCAGTGCTAGGGAGGTGGGAGCGGGGGACCTCCGGTCCTACAATGAGCAGTTCTTC.

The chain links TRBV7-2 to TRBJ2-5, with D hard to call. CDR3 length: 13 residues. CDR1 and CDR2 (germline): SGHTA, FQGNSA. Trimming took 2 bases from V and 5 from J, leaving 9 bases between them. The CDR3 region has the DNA TGTGCCAGCAGCTTATATACCCTCGAGACCCAGTACTTC. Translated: CASSLYTLETQYF.

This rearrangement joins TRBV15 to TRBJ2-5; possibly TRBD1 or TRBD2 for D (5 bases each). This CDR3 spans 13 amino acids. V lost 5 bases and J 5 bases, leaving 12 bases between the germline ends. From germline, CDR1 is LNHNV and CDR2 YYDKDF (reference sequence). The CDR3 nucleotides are TGTGCCACCAGCGAGGGGATGAGGGAGACCCAGTACTTC. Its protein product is CATSEGMRETQYF. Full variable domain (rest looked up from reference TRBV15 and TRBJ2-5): DAMVIQNPRYQVTQFGKPVTLSCSQTLNHNVMYWYQQKSSQAPKLLFHYYDKDFNNEADTPDNFQSRRPNTSFCFLDIRSPGLGDTAMYLCATSEGMRETQYFGPGTRLLVL.